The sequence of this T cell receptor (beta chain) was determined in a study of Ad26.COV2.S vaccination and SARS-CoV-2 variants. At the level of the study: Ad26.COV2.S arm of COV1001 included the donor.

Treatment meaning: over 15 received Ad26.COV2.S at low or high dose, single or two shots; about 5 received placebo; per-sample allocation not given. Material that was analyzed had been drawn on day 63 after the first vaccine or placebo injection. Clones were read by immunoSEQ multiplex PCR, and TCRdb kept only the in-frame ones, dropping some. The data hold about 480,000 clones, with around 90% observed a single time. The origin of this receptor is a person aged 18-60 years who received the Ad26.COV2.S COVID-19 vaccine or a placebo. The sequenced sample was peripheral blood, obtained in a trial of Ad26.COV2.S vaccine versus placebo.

The CDR3 region has the DNA TGTGCCAGCAGCTTGGGGTCGTCAGGTTGGACTGAAGCTTTCTTT. Residues: CASSLGSSGWTEAFF. V and J are TRBV7-2 and TRBJ1-1; D is uncertain. This CDR3 has 15 residues. From germline, CDR1 is SGHTA and CDR2 FQGNSA. V gave up 3 bases and J gave up 5 bases, with 16 bases separating them. The variable domain in full, with the rest retrieved from reference TRBV7-2 and TRBJ1-1, is GAGVSQSPSNKVTEKGKDVELRCDPISGHTALYWYRQSLGQGLEFLIYFQGNSAPDKSGLPSDRFSAERTGGSVSTLTIQRTQQEDSAVYLCASSLGSSGWTEAFFGQGTRLTVV.